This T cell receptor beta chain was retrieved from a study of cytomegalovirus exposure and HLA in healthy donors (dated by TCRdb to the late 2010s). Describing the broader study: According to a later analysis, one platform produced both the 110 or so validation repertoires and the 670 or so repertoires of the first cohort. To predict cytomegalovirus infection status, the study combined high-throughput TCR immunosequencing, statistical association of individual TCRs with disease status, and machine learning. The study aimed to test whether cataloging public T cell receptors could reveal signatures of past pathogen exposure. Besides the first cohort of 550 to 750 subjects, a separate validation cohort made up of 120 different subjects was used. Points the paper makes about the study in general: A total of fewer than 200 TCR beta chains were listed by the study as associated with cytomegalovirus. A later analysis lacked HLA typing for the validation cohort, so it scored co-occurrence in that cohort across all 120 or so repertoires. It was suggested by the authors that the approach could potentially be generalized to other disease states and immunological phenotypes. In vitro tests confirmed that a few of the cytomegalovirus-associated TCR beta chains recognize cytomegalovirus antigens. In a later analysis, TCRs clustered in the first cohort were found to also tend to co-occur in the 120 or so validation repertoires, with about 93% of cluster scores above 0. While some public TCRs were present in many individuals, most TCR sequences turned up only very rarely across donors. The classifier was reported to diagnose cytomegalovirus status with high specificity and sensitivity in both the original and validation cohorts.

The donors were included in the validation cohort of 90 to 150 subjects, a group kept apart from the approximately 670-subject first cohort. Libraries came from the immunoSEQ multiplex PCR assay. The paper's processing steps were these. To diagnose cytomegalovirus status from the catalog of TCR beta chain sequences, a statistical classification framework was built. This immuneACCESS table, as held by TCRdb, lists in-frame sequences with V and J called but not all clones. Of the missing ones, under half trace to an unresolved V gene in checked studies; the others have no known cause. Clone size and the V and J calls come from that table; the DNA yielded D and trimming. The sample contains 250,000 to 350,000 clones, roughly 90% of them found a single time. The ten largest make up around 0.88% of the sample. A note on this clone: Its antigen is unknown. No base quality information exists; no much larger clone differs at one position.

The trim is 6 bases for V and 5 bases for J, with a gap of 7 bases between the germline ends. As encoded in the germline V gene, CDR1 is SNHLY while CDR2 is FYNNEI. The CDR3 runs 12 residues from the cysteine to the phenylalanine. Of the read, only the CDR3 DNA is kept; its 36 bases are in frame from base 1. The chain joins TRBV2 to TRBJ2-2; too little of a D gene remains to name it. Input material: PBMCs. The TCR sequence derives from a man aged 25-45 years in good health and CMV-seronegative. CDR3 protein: CASRESTGELFF. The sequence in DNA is TGTGCCAGCAGGGAGAGTACCGGGGAGCTGTTTTTT.